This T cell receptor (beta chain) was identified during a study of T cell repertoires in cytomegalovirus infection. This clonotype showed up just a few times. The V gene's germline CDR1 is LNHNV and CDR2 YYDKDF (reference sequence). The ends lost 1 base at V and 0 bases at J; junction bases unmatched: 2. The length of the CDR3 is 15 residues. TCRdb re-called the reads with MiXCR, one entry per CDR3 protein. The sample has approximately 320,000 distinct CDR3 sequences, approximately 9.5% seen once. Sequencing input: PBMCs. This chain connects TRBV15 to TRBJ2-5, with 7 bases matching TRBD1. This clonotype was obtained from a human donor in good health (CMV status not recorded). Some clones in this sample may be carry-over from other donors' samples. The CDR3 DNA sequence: TGTGCCACCAGCAGAGTTGACAGGGACCAAGAGACCCAGTACTTC. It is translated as CATSRVDRDQETQYF.